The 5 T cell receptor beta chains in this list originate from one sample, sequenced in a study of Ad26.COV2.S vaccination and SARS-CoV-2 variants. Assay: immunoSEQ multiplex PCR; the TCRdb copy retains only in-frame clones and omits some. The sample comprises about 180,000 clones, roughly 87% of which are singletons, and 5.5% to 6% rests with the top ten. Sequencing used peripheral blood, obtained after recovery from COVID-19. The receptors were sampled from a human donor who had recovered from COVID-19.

This CDR3 is CASSMGPYDQPQHF. CDR3 nucleotide sequence: TGTGCCAGTAGTATGGGCCCCTACGATCAGCCCCAGCATTTT. This chain joins TRBV19 and TRBJ1-5, with D unresolved. Germline lookup yields CDR1 LNHDA and CDR2 SQIVND (reference sequence). V dropped 3 bases and J dropped 5 bases, with 11 bases sitting between them. CDR3 size: 14 residues.

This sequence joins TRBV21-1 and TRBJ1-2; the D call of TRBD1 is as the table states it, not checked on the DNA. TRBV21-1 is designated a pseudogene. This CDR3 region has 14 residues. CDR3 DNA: TGTGCCAGCAGCAAAACGGAGGGGGCGCATGGCTACACCTTC. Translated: CASSKTEGAHGYTF.

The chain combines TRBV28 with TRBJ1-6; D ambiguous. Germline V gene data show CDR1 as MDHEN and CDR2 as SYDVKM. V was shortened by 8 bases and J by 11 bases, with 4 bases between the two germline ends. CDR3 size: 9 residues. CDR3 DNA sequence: TGTGCCAGCGCGCCACCCCTCCACTTT. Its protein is CASAPPLHF. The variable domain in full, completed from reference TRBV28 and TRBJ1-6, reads DVKVTQSSRYLVKRTGEKVFLECVQDMDHENMFWYRQDPGLGLRLIYFSYDVKMKEKGDIPEGYSVSREKKERFSLILESASTNQTSMYLCASAPPLHFGNGTRLTVT.

The CDR3 nucleotides are TGTGCCAGCAGCGTAGGCGATTCTCTTAACACAGATACGCAGTATTTT. Protein sequence: CASSVGDSLNTDTQYF. The rearrangement links TRBV9 to TRBJ2-3; D unresolved. Germline assignment: CDR1 SGDLS and CDR2 YYNGEE. Trimming stripped 0 bases from V and 2 bases from J, with 13 bases between. This CDR3 has 16 amino acids.

In DNA form, the CDR3 reads TGTGCCAGCAGCTTGGAAGACGGCAATGAGCAGTTCTTC. Protein: CASSLEDGNEQFF. The V call is TRBV5-6, the J call TRBJ2-1, with unresolved D. CDR3 size: 13 residues. V shed 0 bases and J shed 6 bases, with 7 bases lying between them. Germline V lookup: CDR1 SGHDT, CDR2 YYEEEE.